What follows are 25 T cell receptor beta chains derived from one specimen sequenced in a study of Ad26.COV2.S vaccination and SARS-CoV-2 variants. Treatment in this sample: 15 to 20 received Ad26.COV2.S at low or high dose, single or two shots; a few received placebo; per-sample allocation not given. On day 63 after the first injection, vaccine and placebo recipients gave samples. Sequencing was performed with immunoSEQ multiplex PCR; in TCRdb, only in-frame clones are kept and a portion is missing. The data contain about 420,000 clones, more than 75% of them singletons. Sequencing used peripheral blood, obtained in a trial of Ad26.COV2.S vaccine versus placebo. Receptors were obtained from a person aged 18-60 years who received the Ad26.COV2.S COVID-19 vaccine or a placebo.

The J gene is TRBJ2-1, the V gene TRBV3-1 (or the pseudogene TRBV3-2), with 14 bases that match TRBD2. V lost 8 bases to trimming and J lost 7 bases; unmatched junction nucleotides: 10. Germline CDR1 reads LGHDT; CDR2 reads YNNKEL (reference sequence). This CDR3 comprises 16 residues. CDR3 region: CASAWTSGGPGNEQFF. For the CDR3, the DNA is TGTGCCAGCGCATGGACTAGCGGGGGGCCCGGGAATGAGCAGTTCTTC.

This clone was detected once. V and J are TRBV2 and TRBJ1-1, with D tentatively TRBD1 (5 bases). CDR1 SNHLY and CDR2 FYNNEI come from the germline V gene. The CDR3 contains 14 residues. Trimming pared 4 bases from V and 3 bases from J, leaving 12 bases between. As DNA, the CDR3 is TGTGCCAGCAGTGTCGGGGGGGTGGACACTGAAGCTTTCTTT. Translated: CASSVGGVDTEAFF.

This clone was found once. The chain employs TRBV19 and TRBJ2-5, with 10 bases aligning to TRBD1. In germline, CDR1 is LNHDA, CDR2 SQIVND (reference sequence). Trimming at V came to 1 base and at J to 0 bases, leaving 14 bases not matched to a gene. The CDR3 covers 20 residues. CDR3: CASSIGPRTGGDTYQETQYF. CDR3 nucleotide sequence: TGTGCCAGTAGTATAGGGCCTCGGACAGGGGGGGATACGTACCAAGAGACCCAGTACTTC.

This clone was detected only once. This chain links TRBV5-1 with TRBJ1-6; 8 bases map to TRBD1. CDR3 length: 14 amino acids. Germline CDR1 and CDR2: SGHRS and YFSETQ. Losses at the gene ends were 4 bases for V and 9 bases for J; bases not matched to a gene: 6. The CDR3 reads CASSTGQGISPLHF. In DNA form, the CDR3 reads TGCGCCAGCAGCACCGGACAGGGAATTTCACCCCTCCACTTT. Full variable domain (outside the CDR3, taken from reference TRBV5-1 and TRBJ1-6): KAGVTQTPRYLIKTRGQQVTLSCSPISGHRSVSWYQQTPGQGLQFLFEYFSETQRNKGNFPGRFSGRQFSNSRSEMNVSTLELGDSALYLCASSTGQGISPLHFGNGTRLTVT.

This chain uses TRBV29-1 with TRBJ2-3, with 7 bases identical to TRBD1. Germline lookup yields CDR1 SQVTM and CDR2 ANQGSEA. J gave up 3 bases and V 5 bases, and 2 bases lay outside the gene matches. The CDR3 is 12 residues long. CDR3 nucleotide sequence: TGCAGCGTTCTACAGGGGACAGATACGCAGTATTTT. It encodes CSVLQGTDTQYF.

The genes are TRBV12-3 or TRBV12-4 and TRBJ2-7, with no clear D. V lost 4 bases and J lost 4, with 11 bases in between. This CDR3 is built from 13 residues. CDR3 residues: CASSWVSKYEQYF. The CDR3 DNA is TGTGCCAGCAGTTGGGTCTCCAAATACGAGCAGTACTTC.

The chain carries TRBV27 and TRBJ2-3; D is tentatively TRBD1 or TRBD2 (5 bases each). Per germline, CDR1 MNHEY and CDR2 SMNVEV (reference sequence). V was pared by 5 bases and J by 3 bases, with 15 bases between. CDR3 length: 15 residues. CDR3 coding DNA: TGTGCCAGCAGTCTAGGGGACCCCGTGACAGATACGCAGTATTTT. This encodes CASSLGDPVTDTQYF.

On this clone itself: The same CDR3 also results from other DNA sequences found in this sample. This chain uses TRBV27 with TRBJ2-1, with unresolved D. V gave up 2 bases and J gave up 0 bases, with 2 bases separating them. The CDR3 spans 13 residues. From germline, CDR1 is MNHEY and CDR2 SMNVEV (reference sequence). CDR3 loop: CASSLSSYNEQFF. The CDR3, as DNA: TGTGCCAGCAGTTTAAGCTCCTACAATGAGCAGTTCTTC.

The table lists this clone with a count of one. This chain uses TRBV28 with TRBJ2-5; D is possibly TRBD1 (6 bases). Germline-derived CDR1 and CDR2 are MDHEN and SYDVKM. The V end lost 6 bases, the J end lost 4 bases, and 18 bases lay between the germline ends. The CDR3 length is 15 residues. The CDR3 protein is CASRGGQGHRETQYF. In nucleotides, the CDR3 is TGTGCCAGCAGAGGTGGGCAGGGGCATCGAGAGACCCAGTACTTC.

The genes are TRBV28 and TRBJ1-1; D gene uncertain. Germline CDR1 reads MDHEN; CDR2 reads SYDVKM. This CDR3 has 13 amino acids. Trimming cost V 6 bases and J 7 bases, with 15 bases left between them. CDR3 DNA: TGTGCCAGCAGCTCCGGGATCCCTTATGAAGCTTTCTTT. This sequence encodes CASSSGIPYEAFF.

This rearrangement joins TRBV15 to TRBJ1-2, with D possibly being TRBD1 (5 bases). Germline V gene data show CDR1 as LNHNV and CDR2 as YYDKDF (reference sequence). The CDR3 length is 14 residues. V lost 5 bases and J lost 3, with 13 bases in between. The CDR3 loop is CATSGRRGDYGYTF. Written as DNA, the CDR3 is TGTGCCACCAGCGGACGCCGGGGCGACTATGGCTACACCTTC. The full variable domain, in which reference TRBV15 and TRBJ1-2 provide the parts outside the CDR3, is DAMVIQNPRYQVTQFGKPVTLSCSQTLNHNVMYWYQQKSSQAPKLLFHYYDKDFNNEADTPDNFQSRRPNTSFCFLDIRSPGLGDTAMYLCATSGRRGDYGYTFGSGTRLTVV.

The chain has TRBV19 and TRBJ1-6; D unresolved. Trimming removed 4 bases from V and 7 bases from J, with 11 bases in between. The CDR3 runs to 14 residues. CDR1 and CDR2 (germline): LNHDA, SQIVND (reference sequence). CDR3 coding DNA: TGTGCCAGTAGTACGGTTGAAGGGAATTCACCCCTCCACTTT. Amino acids: CASSTVEGNSPLHF. The full variable domain, with the rest looked up from reference TRBV19 and TRBJ1-6, is DGGITQSPKYLFRKEGQNVTLSCEQNLNHDAMYWYRQDPGQGLRLIYYSQIVNDFQKGDIAEGYSVSREKKESFPLTVTSAQKNPTAFYLCASSTVEGNSPLHFGNGTRLTVT.

The V call is TRBV6-5, the J call TRBJ1-2; 7 bases are shared with TRBD1. The CDR3 runs 14 residues. Germline CDR1 is MNHEY and CDR2 is SVGAGI. With 6 bases clipped from V and 3 bases from J, the junction kept 7 bases outside the gene matches. The CDR3 loop is CASSIDQGDYGYTF. The CDR3 DNA is TGTGCCAGCAGCATAGATCAGGGGGACTATGGCTACACCTTC.

This clone has at least ten counts. The V and J genes are TRBV15 and TRBJ1-3, with a possible D match to TRBD1 (6 bases). Germline V gives CDR1 LNHNV, CDR2 YYDKDF (reference sequence). The ends were cut back, 7 bases at V and 3 bases at J, with 16 bases in the middle. The CDR3 has 15 amino acids. The DNA of the CDR3 is TGTGCCACCACTACAGAACAGGGTTATGGAAACACCATATATTTT. Translation gives CATTTEQGYGNTIYF.

V usage is TRBV27 and J usage is TRBJ1-2, with no clear D. CDR3 length: 15 amino acids. V was shortened by 6 bases and J by 4 bases, with 18 bases between the two germline ends. Germline V lookup: CDR1 MNHEY, CDR2 SMNVEV (reference sequence). The CDR3 bases are TGTGCCAGCAGCCCCCGGAGCGGAGGCCTCTATGGCTACACCTTC. Translated: CASSPRSGGLYGYTF.

This chain links TRBV27 with TRBJ2-7; no reliable D call. Germline assignment: CDR1 MNHEY and CDR2 SMNVEV (reference sequence). V lost 4 bases and J lost 0, with 7 bases in between. The CDR3 sequence is 13 residues long. CDR3 sequence (DNA): TGTGCCAGCAGTTGGCAGGCCTCCTACGAGCAGTACTTC. It specifies CASSWQASYEQYF.

This chain joins TRBV7-2 and TRBJ2-2, with D unclear. The CDR3 spans 13 residues. The V end was cut by 6 bases, the J end by 6 bases, with 11 bases between. Looked up from germline, CDR1 is SGHTA and CDR2 is FQGNSA. The CDR3 DNA sequence: TGTGCCAGCAGACCCGCTAGACCCGGGGAGCTGTTTTTT. Protein sequence: CASRPARPGELFF.

The rearrangement links TRBV5-1 to TRBJ2-5, with 9 bases that match TRBD2. After removal of 4 bases from V and 1 base from J, the junction contained 5 bases not matched to a gene. The CDR3 has 15 amino acids. Germline V gene data show CDR1 as SGHRS and CDR2 as YFSETQ. CDR3 residues: CASSPQRGVQETQYF. The CDR3 bases are TGCGCCAGCAGCCCTCAGCGGGGGGTCCAAGAGACCCAGTACTTC.

This sequence joins TRBV5-6 and TRBJ1-1; D is ambiguous. Between the trimmed V and J ends, which lost 4 bases and 4 bases, there was a span of 8 bases. This CDR3 is 12 amino acids long. Germline V gene sequence: CDR1 SGHDT, CDR2 YYEEEE. Here the CDR3 DNA reads TGTGCCAGCAGCCGCACGGTCACTGAAGCTTTCTTT. It translates to CASSRTVTEAFF. Full variable domain (rest looked up from reference TRBV5-6 and TRBJ1-1): DAGVTQSPTHLIKTRGQQVTLRCSPKSGHDTVSWYQQALGQGPQFIFQYYEEEERQRGNFPDRFSGHQFPNYSSELNVNALLLGDSALYLCASSRTVTEAFFGQGTRLTVV.

J is TRBJ1-2 and V is TRBV5-1; D remains ambiguous. V was shortened by 4 bases and J by 5 bases, with 18 bases between the two germline ends. CDR1 and CDR2 (germline): SGHRS, YFSETQ. The CDR3 covers 15 residues. The CDR3 nucleotides are TGCGCCAGCAGCCCGGATTCGGGCGGGCAATATGGCTACACCTTC. This gives the protein CASSPDSGGQYGYTF.

This clone occurred once. The chain links TRBV9 to TRBJ1-2; D is unresolved. The ends were cut back, 3 bases at V and 2 bases at J, with 26 bases in the middle. CDR1 is SGDLS and CDR2 is YYNGEE in the germline V gene. This CDR3 is built from 19 residues. CDR3 bases: TGTGCCAGCAGCGCCCGGCGGGTGGTCTCGTCGCCCGAAAACTATGGCTACACCTTC. Translation: CASSARRVVSSPENYGYTF.

J is TRBJ1-1 and V is TRBV10-3; D uncertain. The ends were cut back, 2 bases at V and 0 bases at J, with 25 bases in the middle. The CDR3 is 20 residues long. Germline V gene sequence: CDR1 ENHRY, CDR2 SYGVKD. The CDR3 is CAISERRVAAGGLMNTEAFF. DNA of the CDR3: TGTGCCATCAGTGAGCGGCGGGTAGCGGCAGGAGGGCTAATGAACACTGAAGCTTTCTTT.

Details on this clone: This sample includes further DNA sequences coding for the same CDR3. V usage is TRBV5-1 and J usage is TRBJ2-1; no clear D. CDR1 is SGHRS and CDR2 is YFSETQ in the germline V gene. V was shortened by 0 bases and J by 4 bases, with 8 bases between the two germline ends. CDR3 size: 14 residues. DNA of the CDR3: TGCGCCAGCAGCTTGGGAACGGATTACAATGAGCAGTTCTTC. Its translation is CASSLGTDYNEQFF.

The V gene is TRBV12-3 or TRBV12-4, the J gene TRBJ1-1; D might be TRBD1 (6 bases). V lost 7 bases and J 6 bases, leaving 12 bases between the germline ends. The CDR3 extends over 12 amino acids. The CDR3 nucleotides read TGTGCCAGCACCAGGGGAGTTCCTGAAGCTTTCTTT. Translated: CASTRGVPEAFF.

This clone was picked up one time. V usage is TRBV30 and J usage is TRBJ1-2, with D tentatively TRBD1 (5 bases). The CDR3 spans 13 residues. The V and J ends lost 2 bases and 7 bases respectively, with 14 bases between them. Germline V gives CDR1 GTSNPN, CDR2 SVGIG (reference sequence). The CDR3 region has the DNA TGTGCCTGGAGTCTGTTCCAGGGTGTTGGCTACACCTTC. It codes for CAWSLFQGVGYTF.